This is a list of T cell receptor beta chains from one sample in a study of PD-L1 blockade in urothelial cancer. Data came from immunoSEQ multiplex PCR; TCRdb stores just in-frame clones and leaves some out. The sample lists roughly 45,000 clones; 70% to 90% were seen once. The sequencing here drew on PBMCs, taken around atezolizumab (anti-PD-L1) treatment. The receptors stem from a man aged 60 to 75 with urothelial cancer. The CDR3 runs from the conserved cysteine through the conserved F or W. D genes are given only for firm matches. Clone size, where shown, is once, few, many, or a class for clones that have expanded.

v_gene: TRBV9; abundance: once; d_gene: NA; j_gene: TRBJ2-1; CDR3aa: CASSVVNGLRNNEQFF; CDR3nt: TGTGCCAGCAGCGTAGTAAACGGACTCCGGAACAATGAGCAGTTCTTC
v_gene: TRBV18; abundance: NA; d_gene: NA; j_gene: TRBJ2-7; CDR3aa: CASSPPTRVWQYF; CDR3nt: TGTGCCAGCTCACCACCGACCCGGGTATGGCAGTACTTC
v_gene: TRBV10-3; abundance: few; d_gene: NA; j_gene: TRBJ1-1; CDR3aa: CAISLGGNTEAFF; CDR3nt: TGTGCCATCAGCCTAGGGGGGAACACTGAAGCTTTCTTT
v_gene: TRBV15; abundance: NA; d_gene: TRBD1; j_gene: TRBJ2-7; CDR3aa: CATSRDAWTGKSEQYF; CDR3nt: TGTGCCACCAGCAGAGATGCGTGGACAGGGAAGAGCGAGCAGTACTTC
v_gene: TRBV20-1; abundance: NA; d_gene: NA; j_gene: TRBJ1-2; CDR3aa: CSRQNVYGYTF; CDR3nt: TGCAGCAGACAGAACGTCTATGGCTACACCTTC
v_gene: TRBV4-2; abundance: NA; d_gene: NA; j_gene: TRBJ2-5; CDR3aa: CASSQDPSSQETQYF; CDR3nt: TGTGCCAGCAGCCAAGATCCTAGCTCCCAAGAGACCCAGTACTTC
v_gene: TRBV6-1; abundance: NA; d_gene: NA; j_gene: TRBJ2-7; CDR3aa: CASSEPGQTYEQYF; CDR3nt: TGTGCCAGCAGTGAGCCGGGACAAACCTACGAGCAGTACTTC
v_gene: TRBV5-1; abundance: NA; d_gene: NA; j_gene: TRBJ2-5; CDR3aa: CASSFASSQETQYF; CDR3nt: TGCGCCAGCAGCTTCGCTAGCTCGCAAGAGACCCAGTACTTC
v_gene: TRBV7-2; abundance: NA; d_gene: NA; j_gene: TRBJ1-2; CDR3aa: CASSLPGGVYGYTF; CDR3nt: TGTGCCAGCAGCTTACCCGGAGGCGTCTATGGCTACACCTTC
v_gene: TRBV6-5; abundance: NA; d_gene: NA; j_gene: TRBJ2-3; CDR3aa: CASSYSRSSSTDTQYF; CDR3nt: TGTGCCAGCAGTTATAGTAGGAGCAGTAGCACAGATACGCAGTATTTT
v_gene: TRBV5-5; abundance: NA; d_gene: NA; j_gene: TRBJ1-6; CDR3aa: CASSIGGDSPLHF; CDR3nt: TGTGCCAGCAGCATAGGAGGGGATTCACCCCTCCACTTT
v_gene: TRBV15; abundance: NA; d_gene: TRBD1; j_gene: TRBJ2-7; CDR3aa: CATSRDRGAVQYF; CDR3nt: TGTGCCACCAGCAGGGACAGGGGCGCGGTGCAGTACTTC
v_gene: TRBV7-2; abundance: few; d_gene: NA; j_gene: TRBJ1-2; CDR3aa: CASSFGGPTNYGYTF; CDR3nt: TGTGCCAGCAGCTTCGGAGGACCGACTAACTATGGCTACACCTTC
v_gene: TRBV28; abundance: NA; d_gene: NA; j_gene: TRBJ2-4; CDR3aa: CASSSTGSLAKNIQYF; CDR3nt: TGTGCCAGCAGCTCAACCGGGAGTTTAGCCAAAAACATTCAGTACTTC
v_gene: TRBV19; abundance: few; d_gene: NA; j_gene: TRBJ2-2; CDR3aa: CASSIGAGRPGELFF; CDR3nt: TGTGCCAGTAGTATAGGGGCAGGGAGGCCCGGGGAGCTGTTTTTT
v_gene: TRBV6-5; abundance: NA; d_gene: TRBD1; j_gene: TRBJ2-7; CDR3aa: CASSPDRGPYEQYF; CDR3nt: TGTGCCAGCAGCCCCGACAGGGGGCCGTACGAGCAGTACTTC
v_gene: TRBV7-3; abundance: NA; d_gene: NA; j_gene: TRBJ2-1; CDR3aa: CASSSAGEYNEQFF; CDR3nt: TGTGCCAGCAGCAGCGCCGGGGAGTACAATGAGCAGTTCTTC
v_gene: TRBV5-6; abundance: NA; d_gene: NA; j_gene: TRBJ2-7; CDR3aa: CASSLALQTNVPYEQYF; CDR3nt: TGTGCCAGCAGCTTGGCCTTACAGACAAACGTACCCTACGAGCAGTACTTC
v_gene: TRBV19; abundance: NA; d_gene: TRBD2; j_gene: TRBJ2-3; CDR3aa: CASSIRAGAGGSTDTQYF; CDR3nt: TGTGCCAGTAGTATACGGGCTGGGGCGGGGGGGAGCACAGATACGCAGTATTTT
v_gene: TRBV11-2; abundance: once; d_gene: NA; j_gene: TRBJ1-1; CDR3aa: CASSWGGTAEAFF; CDR3nt: TGTGCCAGCAGCTGGGGGGGAACCGCTGAAGCTTTCTTT
v_gene: TRBV16; abundance: NA; d_gene: TRBD1; j_gene: TRBJ2-7; CDR3aa: CASSQSAGTGPLREQYF; CDR3nt: TGTGCCAGCAGCCAATCGGCTGGGACAGGGCCACTACGGGAGCAGTACTTC
v_gene: TRBV18; abundance: NA; d_gene: TRBD1; j_gene: TRBJ1-2; CDR3aa: CASSEGTGKESGYTF; CDR3nt: TGTGCCAGCTCAGAGGGGACAGGGAAAGAATCTGGCTACACCTTC
v_gene: TRBV9; abundance: NA; d_gene: TRBD1; j_gene: TRBJ1-1; CDR3aa: CASSSTGGPLNTEAFF; CDR3nt: TGTGCCAGCAGCAGCACAGGGGGCCCTCTGAACACTGAAGCTTTCTTT
v_gene: TRBV9; abundance: NA; d_gene: TRBD2; j_gene: TRBJ2-1; CDR3aa: CASSVEGLAFNGQFF; CDR3nt: TGTGCCAGCAGCGTAGAAGGACTAGCTTTTAATGGGCAGTTCTTC
v_gene: TRBV5-1; abundance: NA; d_gene: NA; j_gene: TRBJ2-5; CDR3aa: CASSLVGTDREETQYF; CDR3nt: TGCGCCAGCAGCTTGGTCGGGACTGACAGGGAAGAGACCCAGTACTTC
v_gene: TRBV28; abundance: NA; d_gene: NA; j_gene: TRBJ1-6; CDR3aa: CASSLTQNNSPLHF; CDR3nt: TGTGCCAGCAGTTTAACCCAGAATAATTCACCCCTCCACTTT
v_gene: TRBV6-5; abundance: NA; d_gene: NA; j_gene: TRBJ1-3; CDR3aa: CASSNTQGPGNTIYF; CDR3nt: TGTGCCAGCAGCAACACACAGGGTCCTGGAAACACCATATATTTT
v_gene: TRBV6-1; abundance: NA; d_gene: NA; j_gene: TRBJ1-2; CDR3aa: CASSALDNNYGYTF; CDR3nt: TGTGCCAGCAGTGCTCTGGACAACAACTATGGCTACACCTTC
v_gene: TRBV7-2; abundance: NA; d_gene: TRBD1; j_gene: TRBJ2-2; CDR3aa: CASSSPQGASNTGELFF; CDR3nt: TGTGCCAGCAGCTCACCCCAGGGGGCGTCGAACACCGGGGAGCTGTTTTTT
v_gene: TRBV19; abundance: NA; d_gene: TRBD1; j_gene: TRBJ1-1; CDR3aa: CASSKTGEGTEAFF; CDR3nt: TGTGCCAGTAGCAAAACAGGGGAAGGGACTGAAGCTTTCTTT
v_gene: TRBV2; abundance: NA; d_gene: NA; j_gene: TRBJ1-1; CDR3aa: CATLQGLNTEAFF; CDR3nt: TGTGCCACCTTACAGGGTCTGAACACTGAAGCTTTCTTT
v_gene: TRBV5-1; abundance: NA; d_gene: NA; j_gene: TRBJ2-3; CDR3aa: CASSLGAIDTQYF; CDR3nt: TGCGCCAGCAGCTTAGGGGCGATTGATACGCAGTATTTT
v_gene: TRBV6-5; abundance: once; d_gene: NA; j_gene: TRBJ1-5; CDR3aa: CASSYSGGNQPQHF; CDR3nt: TGTGCCAGCAGTTACTCAGGGGGCAATCAGCCCCAGCATTTT
v_gene: TRBV13; abundance: once; d_gene: TRBD1; j_gene: TRBJ1-5; CDR3aa: CASSPDPDRGLGGESQPQHF; CDR3nt: TGTGCCAGCAGTCCGGACCCAGACAGGGGGTTGGGGGGCGAGAGTCAGCCCCAGCATTTT
v_gene: TRBV18; abundance: NA; d_gene: NA; j_gene: TRBJ2-3; CDR3aa: CASSPRGTSTDTQYF; CDR3nt: TGTGCCAGCTCCCCTAGGGGGACCAGCACAGATACGCAGTATTTT
v_gene: TRBV7-9; abundance: once; d_gene: NA; j_gene: TRBJ2-7; CDR3aa: CASSLGRRGYEQYF; CDR3nt: TGTGCCAGCAGCTTAGGTCGGAGGGGTTACGAGCAGTACTTC
v_gene: TRBV28; abundance: NA; d_gene: TRBD2; j_gene: TRBJ2-1; CDR3aa: CASTPPRGGTSNEQFF; CDR3nt: TGTGCCAGCACTCCTCCCCGGGGCGGGACTAGCAATGAGCAGTTCTTC
v_gene: TRBV5-1; abundance: once; d_gene: NA; j_gene: TRBJ2-7; CDR3aa: CASSDSYYEQYF; CDR3nt: TGCGCCAGCTCGGACAGCTACTACGAGCAGTACTTC
v_gene: TRBV4-1; abundance: NA; d_gene: TRBD2; j_gene: TRBJ2-1; CDR3aa: CASSQQGARRGGRGEQFF; CDR3nt: TGCGCCAGCAGCCAACAAGGGGCCAGGCGGGGGGGCCGCGGTGAGCAGTTCTTC
v_gene: TRBV11-3; abundance: few; d_gene: NA; j_gene: TRBJ1-1; CDR3aa: CASSGWGGADTEAFF; CDR3nt: TGTGCCAGCAGCGGATGGGGGGGAGCGGACACTGAAGCTTTCTTT
v_gene: TRBV2; abundance: NA; d_gene: NA; j_gene: TRBJ2-7; CDR3aa: CASRYQGNVYEQYF; CDR3nt: TGTGCCAGCAGGTACCAGGGGAATGTCTACGAGCAGTACTTC
v_gene: TRBV29-1; abundance: once; d_gene: TRBD1; j_gene: TRBJ2-2; CDR3aa: CSVNPGQVDTGELFF; CDR3nt: TGCAGCGTGAATCCGGGACAGGTGGACACCGGGGAGCTGTTTTTT
v_gene: TRBV7-3; abundance: NA; d_gene: TRBD2; j_gene: TRBJ2-3; CDR3aa: CASSFTGGGTDTQYF; CDR3nt: TGTGCCAGCAGCTTCACCGGGGGGGGCACAGATACGCAGTATTTT
v_gene: TRBV28; abundance: few; d_gene: TRBD1; j_gene: TRBJ1-2; CDR3aa: CASSLADREEGYTF; CDR3nt: TGTGCCAGCAGTTTAGCGGACAGGGAAGAAGGCTACACCTTC
v_gene: TRBV4-1; abundance: NA; d_gene: NA; j_gene: TRBJ2-7; CDR3aa: CASSQSRGEQYF; CDR3nt: TGCGCCAGCAGCCAAAGCCGGGGGGAGCAGTACTTC
v_gene: TRBV19; abundance: NA; d_gene: NA; j_gene: TRBJ1-1; CDR3aa: CASSTSRGASLGAFF; CDR3nt: TGTGCCAGTAGTACCTCCAGGGGCGCCTCGTTGGGAGCTTTCTTT
v_gene: TRBV27; abundance: NA; d_gene: NA; j_gene: TRBJ1-1; CDR3aa: CASSAGSRERSEAFF; CDR3nt: TGTGCCAGCAGTGCAGGGTCCCGGGAGAGGTCTGAAGCTTTCTTT